Listed here is a single T cell receptor (beta chain). Its target antigen remains unknown. Base qualities are not recorded, but no much larger clone differs from it by a single base. The data are from a study of blood T cells in healthy people across ages (dated by TCRdb to 2015 to 2017). Study-level background: Template switching captured roughly one uniquely barcoded TCR beta cDNA molecule per two T cells in model experiments. To track age-related changes in TCR beta repertoire diversity, the study relied on deep sequencing normalized with unique cDNA molecular identifiers. Donors were grouped into four age groups: young (average roughly 17 years), middle-aged (about 38), aged (around 60) and long-lived (approximately 82). To avoid experimental bias, donors of different ages were spread randomly across the sequencing lanes. For two donors (one aged 18 to 30 and one aged 80 or older), the study analyzed two additional independent replicas of 1 million unique cDNA reads from the same blood draw.

The 35 to 40 donors, aged about 6 to 100 years, were systemically healthy Caucasian individuals from Russia. Each donor gave about 9.8 milliliters of peripheral blood, drawn into EDTA-treated Vacutainer tubes. Ficoll-Paque density-gradient centrifugation was used to isolate PBMCs, with at least 6.5 million per sample. Total RNA, at least 5 micrograms per sample, was extracted from PBMCs with Trizol reagent. Naive CD45RAhigh/CD27high T cell percentages were measured by flow cytometry on a PBMC aliquot from every donor. Libraries were built with 5' RACE. The instrument was an Illumina HiSeq 2500. A second PCR of roughly 7 to 12 cycles was run with a J-beta primer mix and a sample-barcoded 5' primer. A template-switch 5' adaptor carrying 12 random nucleotides introduced a unique molecular identifier onto each TCR beta cDNA molecule. Each sample yielded at least 2.5 million CDR3-containing paired-end reads. The Mint cDNA synthesis kit, primed by a TRBC-specific oligonucleotide, was used to synthesize first-strand cDNA from all RNA. After uracil-DNA glycosylase treatment, a first 18-cycle PCR used universal primers M1SS and BC2_uni_R on all cDNA. As for the original processing: Normalization of each sample was performed by random selection of 1 million high-quality reads, each carrying a distinct molecular identifier. Reads sharing molecular identifiers were discarded rather than binned into consensus sequences. CDR3 identification, clonotype clustering and error correction used MiTCR with a Q25 quality threshold and the strictest error-elimination algorithm. A nonparametric unseen species model with Euler transformation was used to estimate lower-bound total TCR beta diversity. TCRdb trimmed the raw reads at Q25, called clones with MiXCR and kept productive beta chains. Every CDR3 protein is listed once, alongside the most common genes and DNA of its rows. It is TCRdb's table, rather than the study itself, that gives the V and J calls and clone size. In all, the sample holds 600,000 or so distinct CDR3 sequences, and about 30% of those were seen once. Jointly, the top ten make up less than 20% of the sample.

Overall study outcomes, separate from this receptor: Because donor CMV infection status was unknown, age-related changes in expanded clonotypes were potentially confounded. Observed TCR beta diversity per million T cells fell roughly linearly with age, and a significant reduction was already apparent by age roughly 41. Bulk unsorted PBMC profiling prevented conclusive comparison of naive and antigen-experienced compartments. A strong correlation was found between observed TCR beta diversity and the percentage of naive T cells measured by flow cytometry. The long-lived group showed more naive CD4+ T cells, fewer expanded clones and increased TCR diversity than the aged group, suggesting age selection. Estimates of total diversity from one million sequenced T cells were regarded as lower bounds and underestimates.

The CDR3 runs 16 amino acids, cysteine and phenylalanine included. The sequence is cut down to CDR3 DNA, 48 bases in frame from base 1. V gives up 4 bases and J gives up 2 bases, and the segment between their germline ends measures 12 bases. The germline V gene supplies CDR1 SNHLY and CDR2 FYNNEI. Rearrangement joined TRBV2 to TRBJ1-6, with no D gene named confidently. Sequencing used blood. The source is a woman aged 80 or older in good health. The CDR3 sequence is CASSAEARAYNSPLHF. The base sequence is TGTGCCAGCAGTGCGGAGGCAAGAGCCTATAATTCACCCCTCCACTTT.